This T cell receptor beta chain was recovered during a study of human T cells and chemical hapten exposure. This clonotype was detected a few times. MiXCR was run by TCRdb on the RACE reads, yielding one entry per CDR3 protein. The data show under 100,000 distinct CDR3 sequences, under 14% seen once. Time point noted: patch test 3, about 24 weeks after DPC sensitization. Treatment here: therapeutic diphenylcyclopropenone sensitization with weekly scalp DPC. The V segment lost 4 bases and the J segment 0 bases; nucleotides outside the gene matches: 1. Germline CDR1 and CDR2: SEHNR and FQNEAQ (reference sequence). CDR3 length equals 14 residues.

Sample: whole blood, taken in connection with sensitization to the hapten diphenylcyclopropenone (DPC). The sequence derives from a woman aged 45-59 years with alopecia areata. Some clones in this sample may be carry-over from other donors' samples. The genes are TRBV7-9 and TRBJ1-1; 8 bases fit TRBD1. In nucleotides, the CDR3 is TGTGCCAGCAGCTGGGACAGGATGAACACTGAAGCTTTCTTT. Its protein product is CASSWDRMNTEAFF.